This T cell receptor beta chain was sequenced for a study of OX40 agonist ivuxolimab in advanced cancers. Study in general: The dose of intravenous ivuxolimab that patients received every 2 weeks ranged from 0.01 to 10 mg/kg.

Study-wide results and caveats: Expanded peripheral T cells had an undetermined antigen specificity.

This clone has just one count. Its antigen is undetermined. TCRdb's copy holds only in-frame clones and misses some; the assay was immunoSEQ multiplex PCR. Among 45,000 to 75,000 clones listed, approximately 83% were seen once. Autoimmune disease history or systemic immunosuppression was exclusionary. The input for sequencing was CD4+ or CD8+ T cells sorted from blood, taken in a trial of the OX40 agonist ivuxolimab. The receptor comes from an adult with an advanced solid tumor such as melanoma, head and neck, liver or kidney cancer.

Here the CDR3 reads CASSLEGNEQFF. For the CDR3, the DNA is TGTGCCAGCAGCTTGGAGGGAAATGAGCAGTTCTTC. The chain employs TRBV7-9 and TRBJ2-1, with a weak D call TRBD2 (6 bases). CDR1 SEHNR and CDR2 FQNEAQ come from the germline V gene (reference sequence). This CDR3 comprises 12 residues. V lost 3 bases to trimming and J lost 7 bases, with 7 bases between them.